The 7 T cell receptor beta chains below were found in one sample sequenced in a study of blood T cell repertoires in COVID-19. Assay used: immunoSEQ multiplex PCR; TCRdb lists only in-frame clones, some missing. The repertoire holds 20,000 to 30,000 clones, with 75% to 85% as singletons. The sequenced material came from peripheral blood. The receptor set was obtained from a man older than 75 with active or convalescent COVID-19.

The genes are TRBV19 and TRBJ1-4, with 7 bases that match TRBD1. V gave up 3 bases and J gave up 7 bases; unmatched junction bases: 8. The CDR3 consists of 15 residues. Looked up from germline, CDR1 is LNHDA and CDR2 is SQIVND (reference sequence). DNA for the CDR3: TGTGCCAGTAGTATCCCGGCAGGGGGAAGTGAAAAACTGTTTTTT. Its translation is CASSIPAGGSEKLFF.

CDR3 region: CASSSPGQGNGNEKLFF. CDR3 bases: TGTGCCAGCAGCTCACCGGGACAGGGTAATGGTAATGAAAAACTGTTTTTT. V is TRBV21-1 and J is TRBJ1-4; TRBD1 is the table's D call and was not checked against the DNA. TRBV21-1 is labeled a pseudogene. The CDR3 is made up of 17 amino acids.

The chain combines TRBV4-3 with TRBJ1-2; 9 bases are shared with TRBD1. Germline V gene sequence: CDR1 LGHNA, CDR2 YSLEER. CDR3 size: 15 residues. The V and J ends lost 3 bases and 8 bases, in that order; junction bases with no gene match: 10. The CDR3 DNA reads TGCGCCAGCAGCCACCCAGGGACAGGGAATTACGGCTACACCTTC. This translates into CASSHPGTGNYGYTF.

The rearrangement uses TRBV5-5 and TRBJ2-3; D perhaps matches TRBD2 (5 bases). Germline-derived CDR1 and CDR2 are SGHKS and YYEKEE (reference sequence). The germline V and J ends were trimmed by 2 bases and 6 bases, with 13 bases remaining between them. This CDR3 spans 14 amino acids. CDR3: CASSFFRGSDTQYF. CDR3 nucleotide sequence: TGTGCCAGCAGCTTTTTCCGGGGAAGCGATACGCAGTATTTT. Together with reference TRBV5-5 and TRBJ2-3, the CDR3 gives the full variable domain: DAGVTQSPTHLIKTRGQQVTLRCSPISGHKSVSWYQQVLGQGPQFIFQYYEKEERGRGNFPDRFSARQFPNYSSELNVNALLLGDSALYLCASSFFRGSDTQYFGPGTRLTVL.

CDR3 in amino acids: CASSEVPGGTQYF. The CDR3, as DNA: TGTGCCAGCAGTGAAGTACCGGGGGGGACCCAGTACTTC. This sequence joins TRBV6-1 and TRBJ2-5; the match to TRBD2 covers 7 bases. The germline V gene has CDR1 MNHNS and CDR2 SASEGT. After removal of 1 base from V and 7 bases from J, the junction contained 3 bases not matched to a gene. The CDR3 covers 13 residues.

The chain is built from TRBV4-2 and TRBJ1-2; no reliable D call. V lost 4 bases, J lost 2 bases, and 8 bases lay in between. CDR3 length: 13 amino acids. CDR1 and CDR2 from the germline V gene are LGHNA and YNFKEQ. The CDR3 region is CASSRGDNYGYTF. The CDR3 DNA sequence: TGTGCCAGCAGCCGAGGCGACAACTATGGCTACACCTTC.

The chain uses TRBV28 and TRBJ2-5, with D perhaps TRBD1 (5 bases). The CDR3 totals 13 residues. V lost 6 bases and J lost 3, with 11 bases in between. Per germline, CDR1 MDHEN and CDR2 SYDVKM. The CDR3 spells CASRGIREETQYF. In DNA form, the CDR3 reads TGTGCCAGCAGGGGCATCAGGGAAGAGACCCAGTACTTC.